This TCR beta chain was sequenced in a study of T-cell memory formation after mild COVID-19 (dated by TCRdb to the early 2020s). With respect to the entire study: TCR sequence clusters from the two donors were largely donor specific. T-cell clones expanding and contracting after mild COVID-19 in a couple of donors were tracked by longitudinal TCRalpha and TCRbeta repertoire sequencing. The cohort was made up of two young adult volunteers, one female and one male, who were previously healthy.

Only a few counts were recorded for this clonotype. Its binding antigen is unknown. No clone much larger than this one lies a single base away; base qualities are absent. Instrument used: Illumina NovaSeq 6000. Using 5'RACE with constant-segment primers, TCRalpha and TCRbeta cDNA libraries were constructed, with sample barcodes and unique molecular identifiers added in the process. RNA was extracted from every sample with Trizol reagent. Amplification of the libraries took two PCR steps, and the second step added a second sample barcode plus Illumina TruSeq adapters. The libraries were sequenced on an Illumina NovaSeq using 2 x 150 bp paired-end reads. The published analysis was carried out like this. Reads were demultiplexed and collapsed into UMI-guided consensus sequences with migec v1.2.7. With mixcr v2.1.11, UMI consensuses were aligned to TRA and TRB V and J templates and assembled into clonotypes. A clonotype was counted as expanded or contracted only if both edgeR and NoisET called the change significant, with noise models trained on biological replicates. For edgeR calls, the cutoffs were a false discovery rate-adjusted p below 0.01 and a log2 fold-change threshold of 1. As an exploratory analysis of dynamics, max-normalized trajectories of the 1000 most abundant clonotypes were examined with PCA combined with hierarchical clustering. Each responding clone was given a CD4 or CD8 phenotype based on the CD4+ and CD8+ repertoires, which had been sequenced separately. TCRdb trimmed the raw reads at Q25, called clones with MiXCR and kept productive beta chains. CDR3 protein duplicates are merged, each entry listing the most common genes and DNA. TCRdb, rather than the study authors, made the V and J calls. The sample records under 550,000 distinct CDR3 sequences, over 15% of which are singletons. The top ten clonotypes cover about 22% of the sample.

Ficoll-Paque density gradient centrifugation was the method used to isolate PBMCs. Paper-wide results and their limitations: Some responding clones were detected in pre-infection memory, suggesting pre-existing cross-reactive memory T cells joined the SARS-CoV-2 response. The study included only a couple of mild cases, and larger cohorts that include severe cases with pre-infection samples were judged to be necessary. SARS-CoV-2 specificity was not confirmed for the second-wave clones peaking on day 37. Contracting CD4+ clones were found mainly in CM and EM memory subsets, while CD8+ clones were enriched in EMRA. Clones that contracted from day 15 to 85 showed balanced CD4/CD8 phenotypes, whereas a second wave of clones that expanded from day 15 to 37 leaned towards CD4+.

The CDR3 holds 12 amino acids from the cysteine to the phenylalanine. The entry retains the CDR3 DNA only, 36 bases that are in frame from base 1. As encoded in the germline V gene, CDR1 is MGHRA while CDR2 is YSYEKL. V and J are truncated by 5 bases and 1 base respectively, leaving an intervening sequence of 5 bases. This TCR was sampled from a young man who had mild COVID-19 (a few samples of this study predate the infection). The sample titles of this study are shuffled in the database, so cell type and time point are left out; the donor was told from shared clones. The source material was PBMCs or a T cell subset sorted from them (not recorded which). The chain employs TRBV4-1 and TRBJ2-5; the D gene is unclear. CDR3 sequence: CASSVGQETQYF. At the DNA level, the sequence is TGCGCCAGCAGCGTCGGCCAAGAGACCCAGTACTTC.